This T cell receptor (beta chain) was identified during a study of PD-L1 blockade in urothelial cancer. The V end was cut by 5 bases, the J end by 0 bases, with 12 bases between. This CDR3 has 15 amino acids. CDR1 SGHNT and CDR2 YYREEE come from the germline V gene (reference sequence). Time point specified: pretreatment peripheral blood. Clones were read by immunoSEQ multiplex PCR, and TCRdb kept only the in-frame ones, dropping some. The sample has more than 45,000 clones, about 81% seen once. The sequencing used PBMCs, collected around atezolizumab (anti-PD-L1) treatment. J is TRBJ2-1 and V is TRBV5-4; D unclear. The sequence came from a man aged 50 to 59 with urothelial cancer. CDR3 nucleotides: TGTGCCAGCAGTCCCGAATGGAGCTCCTACAATGAGCAGTTCTTC. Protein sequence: CASSPEWSSYNEQFF. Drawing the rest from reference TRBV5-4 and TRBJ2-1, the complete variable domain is ETGVTQSPTHLIKTRGQQVTLRCSSQSGHNTVSWYQQALGQGPQFIFQYYREEENGRGNFPPRFSGLQFPNYSSELNVNALELDDSALYLCASSPEWSSYNEQFFGPGTRLTVL.